Presented here are 19 T cell receptor beta chains from one specimen sequenced in a study of T-cell reconstitution after alpha-beta-depleted transplantation in children. Unique molecular identifiers were used in preparing the TCRbeta library. One entry per CDR3 protein results from TCRdb running MiXCR on the PCR reads. Here the sample spans fewer than 550,000 distinct CDR3 sequences, 11% being singletons. Source: PBMCs from the stem cell graft donor, taken from the stem cell graft. The source of these receptors is a human donor who donated a stem cell graft to a child with acute myeloid leukemia.

This clonotype was recorded many times. V usage is TRBV21-1 and J usage is TRBJ2-5; the table's TRBD1 call for D was not verified on the DNA. TRBV21-1 is noted as a pseudogene. This CDR3 is 14 amino acids long. The CDR3 loop is CASSTDSRQETQYF. CDR3 sequence (DNA): TGTGCCAGCAGCACGGACAGCCGTCAAGAGACCCAGTACTTC.

This clonotype was observed at least ten times. The chain uses TRBV5-1 and TRBJ1-4; TRBD1 matches at 7 bases. CDR3 length: 16 residues. J gave up 4 bases and V 3 bases, and 9 bases lay outside the gene matches. CDR1 SGHRS and CDR2 YFSETQ come from the germline V gene. The CDR3: CASSSPETGSNEKLFF. The DNA for the CDR3 is TGCGCCAGCAGCTCACCCGAGACAGGGAGTAATGAAAAACTGTTTTTT.

This clonotype appeared a few times. This sequence joins TRBV20-1 and TRBJ2-5, with a tentative D call TRBD2 (5 bases). The CDR3 spans 15 residues. Germline V CDR1 and CDR2: DFQATT, SNEGSKA (reference sequence). Here the CDR3 reads CSRSSSGATQETQYF. DNA for the CDR3: TGCAGCCGTTCCTCCAGCGGAGCCACCCAAGAGACCCAGTACTTC.

Many counts were recorded for this clonotype. V is TRBV20-1 and J is TRBJ2-5, with D hard to call. CDR1 is DFQATT, CDR2 SNEGSKA, per germline (reference sequence). CDR3 length: 14 residues. V dropped 1 base and J dropped 0 bases, with 9 bases sitting between them. The CDR3 loop is CSARADNNQETQYF. The CDR3 DNA reads as TGCAGTGCTAGAGCGGATAACAACCAAGAGACCCAGTACTTC.

This clonotype was picked up many times. The chain uses TRBV5-6 and TRBJ2-5; TRBD2 agrees at 11 bases. Germline CDR1 SGHDT, CDR2 YYEEEE. There are 14 residues in the CDR3. J was trimmed by 2 bases and V by 9 bases; bases with no gene match: 6. The CDR3 protein is CATSRTSGQETQYF. In nucleotides, the CDR3 is TGTGCCACCTCAAGGACTAGCGGGCAAGAGACCCAGTACTTC.

The V and J genes are TRBV20-1 and TRBJ2-3; D is ambiguous. Trimming shortened V by 4 bases and J by 2 bases, and 13 bases separated the two germline ends. This CDR3 spans 14 amino acids. Germline assignment: CDR1 DFQATT and CDR2 SNEGSKA (reference sequence). This CDR3 reads CSAKSSFATDTQYF. CDR3 nucleotide sequence: TGCAGTGCTAAGTCCTCTTTCGCCACAGATACGCAGTATTTT.

The chain combines TRBV5-5 with TRBJ1-2; tentative D call: TRBD1 (5 bases). Germline CDR1 reads SGHKS; CDR2 reads YYEKEE (reference sequence). The CDR3 is 14 residues long. V lost 2 bases and J lost 2, with 10 bases in between. CDR3 nucleotide sequence: TGTGCCAGCAGCTTCAGGGACCGAAACTATGGCTACACCTTC. Protein sequence: CASSFRDRNYGYTF.

This clonotype has just a few counts. The chain joins TRBV1 to TRBJ2-3; the DNA was not compared with TRBD1, the D call given in the table. TRBV1 is given as a pseudogene. There are 17 residues in the CDR3. This CDR3 reads CTSSSTDSKGGTDTQYF. The CDR3 region has the DNA TGCACCAGCAGCTCCACTGACTCCAAGGGGGGCACAGATACGCAGTATTTT.

This clonotype was found a few times. The genes are TRBV30 and TRBJ2-1; a weak D match, TRBD1 (6 bases). V lost 3 bases, J lost 6 bases, and 18 bases lay in between. Germline V gene data show CDR1 as GTSNPN and CDR2 as SVGIG (reference sequence). The CDR3 has 15 residues. The CDR3 coding sequence is TGTGCCTGGAGCGAGACAGGAAAGTATCTCAATGAGCAGTTCTTC. It codes for CAWSETGKYLNEQFF.

V is TRBV12-3 or TRBV12-4 and J is TRBJ1-6, with 7 bases aligning to TRBD1. V shed 2 bases and J 8 bases; nucleotides not matched to a gene: 9. The CDR3 runs 16 residues. This CDR3 is CASSLRRDSGYSPLHF. In DNA, the CDR3 is TGTGCCAGCAGTTTAAGACGGGACAGCGGCTATTCACCCCTCCACTTT.

This clonotype was detected only a few times. J is TRBJ2-3 and V is TRBV5-5; maybe TRBD1 (6 bases). This CDR3 has 14 residues. V was shortened by 7 bases and J by 2 bases, with 14 bases between the two germline ends. Germline V gives CDR1 SGHKS, CDR2 YYEKEE (reference sequence). The CDR3 nucleotides are TGTGCCAGCTTTTCAGGGGTTGTCACAGATACGCAGTATTTT. Protein sequence: CASFSGVVTDTQYF.

This clonotype was detected ten times or more. V gene TRBV6-6 combines with J gene TRBJ2-5; D is unresolved. Germline values: CDR1 MNHNY, CDR2 SVGAGI (reference sequence). This CDR3 comprises 13 residues. Trimming left V 7 bases short and J 5 bases short, with 14 bases between. CDR3 residues: CASNRAPSETQYF. The CDR3 coding sequence is TGTGCCAGCAACCGGGCTCCGTCCGAGACCCAGTACTTC.

The genes are TRBV11-2 and TRBJ2-1; TRBD2 aligns across 13 bases. V gave up 4 bases and J gave up 8 bases; unmatched junction bases: 11. CDR3 length equals 17 residues. Germline V CDR1 and CDR2: SGHAT, FQNNGV. The CDR3 sequence: CASSSQLAGGPSYEQFF. The CDR3 nucleotides are TGTGCCAGCAGCTCACAACTAGCGGGGGGGCCTAGCTATGAGCAGTTCTTC.

This clonotype has only a few counts. The gene calls are TRBV5-1 and TRBJ1-4; D gene ambiguous. V was pared by 0 bases and J by 0 bases, with 15 bases between. This CDR3 spans 18 amino acids. In germline, CDR1 is SGHRS, CDR2 YFSETQ. The CDR3 nucleotides are TGCGCCAGCAGCTTGGTTTCTCCGGCCTACTCAACTAATGAAAAACTGTTTTTT. It codes for CASSLVSPAYSTNEKLFF.

This clonotype was detected only a few times. The genes are TRBV7-9 and TRBJ1-1; D gene unclear. The V gene lost 5 bases and the J gene lost 0 bases, with 13 bases spanning the gap. This CDR3 is built from 15 residues. Germline V CDR1 and CDR2: SEHNR, FQNEAQ (reference sequence). The CDR3 region is CASSPRFPMNTEAFF. In DNA form, the CDR3 reads TGTGCCAGCAGCCCCAGGTTTCCCATGAACACTGAAGCTTTCTTT.

A few counts support this clonotype. This sequence joins TRBV12-5 and TRBJ2-2; 9 bases match TRBD1. This CDR3 spans 15 amino acids. The V and J ends lost 4 bases and 3 bases, in that order; junction bases with no gene match: 3. In germline, CDR1 is LGHNT, CDR2 FRNRAP. The CDR3 DNA follows: TGTGCTAGTGGTTCTGGACAGGGGTACACCGGGGAGCTGTTTTTT. Translating it yields CASGSGQGYTGELFF.

The chain links TRBV6-5 to TRBJ1-4; TRBD1 matches 7 bases. This CDR3 is built from 14 residues. Looked up from germline, CDR1 is MNHEY and CDR2 is SVGAGI. Trimming at V came to 3 bases and at J to 8 bases, leaving 6 bases not matched to a gene. This chain's CDR3 is CASSYGTAGEKLFF. Written as DNA, the CDR3 is TGTGCCAGCAGTTATGGGACAGCGGGCGAAAAACTGTTTTTT.

This clonotype was observed a handful of times. The V gene is TRBV6-2 or TRBV6-3, the J gene TRBJ1-5, with D possibly TRBD1 on 5 matching bases. This CDR3 comprises 15 residues. The germline V gene has CDR1 MNHEY and CDR2 SVGEGT. V shed 2 bases and J shed 5 bases, with 13 bases lying between them. Written as DNA, the CDR3 is TGTGCCAGCAGTTACACCCCAGGGCCGTATCAGCCCCAGCATTTT. This translates into CASSYTPGPYQPQHF.

This clonotype turned up a few times. This chain uses TRBV20-1 with TRBJ2-2; TRBD2 agrees at 11 bases. The ends lost 2 bases at V and 3 bases at J; junction bases unmatched: 5. The germline gives CDR1 DFQATT, CDR2 SNEGSKA (reference sequence). The CDR3 contains 16 residues. In nucleotides, the CDR3 is TGCAGTGCTAGACCCACTAGCGGGGGCCACACCGGGGAGCTGTTTTTT. It yields the protein CSARPTSGGHTGELFF.